Following are 32 T cell receptor beta chains from one sample sequenced in a study of beta chain features in type 1 diabetes. Every bit of the isolated RNA underwent reverse transcription, so sequencing read expressed TCRB transcripts. Measured with immunoSEQ multiplex PCR; TCRdb has only the in-frame clones, and not every one. The table includes 200,000 to 250,000 clones, approximately 10% detected once. The sample taken for sequencing was central memory CD4+ T cells from blood. These receptors came from a young man in good health.

This clone was counted a few times. The chain combines TRBV6-1 with TRBJ1-5, with D maybe TRBD1 (5 bases). Trimming cost V 5 bases and J 12 bases, with 11 bases left between them. CDR1 is MNHNS and CDR2 is SASEGT in the germline V gene. CDR3 size: 11 residues. The CDR3 loop is CASSQGPRQHF. The DNA of the CDR3 is TGTGCCAGCAGTCAGGGACCTCGCCAGCATTTT.

This chain joins TRBV7-6 and TRBJ2-7, with 9 bases lining up with TRBD1. CDR1 and CDR2 from the germline V gene are SGHVS and FNYEAQ. The CDR3 has 11 residues. Germline trimming cut 4 bases from V and 9 bases from J; bases unmatched to any gene: 1. This CDR3 reads CASSSQGAQYF. The CDR3 nucleotides are TGTGCCAGCAGCTCACAGGGGGCGCAGTACTTC.

This clone was counted a few times. The V and J genes are TRBV7-8 and TRBJ2-3; D call uncertain. The CDR3 covers 14 residues. The germline CDR1 and CDR2 sequences are SGHVS and FQNEAQ. Trimming removed 3 bases at V and 0 bases at J, with 7 bases between. CDR3 amino acids: CASSFSWSTDTQYF. As DNA, the CDR3 is TGTGCCAGCAGCTTCAGCTGGAGCACAGATACGCAGTATTTT.

On this clone: Other DNA sequences within the sample encode an identical CDR3. The rearrangement joins TRBV20-1 to TRBJ2-7, with D unresolved. Germline assignment: CDR1 DFQATT and CDR2 SNEGSKA (reference sequence). V shed 0 bases and J shed 3 bases, with 3 bases lying between them. The CDR3 totals 11 residues. The CDR3 reads CSARDSYEQYF. The CDR3 nucleotides are TGCAGTGCTAGAGACAGCTACGAGCAGTACTTC.

Worth noting for this clone: Other DNA variants within this sample encode the same CDR3. The chain uses TRBV28 and TRBJ2-3; TRBD2 matches 12 bases. Germline trimming cut 4 bases from V and 4 bases from J; bases unmatched to any gene: 6. Looked up from germline, CDR1 is MDHEN and CDR2 is SYDVKM. CDR3 length: 16 amino acids. The CDR3 sequence is CASSSRLAGDSDTQYF. Here the CDR3 DNA reads TGTGCCAGCAGTTCCCGACTAGCGGGGGACTCAGATACGCAGTATTTT. The variable domain in full, completed from reference TRBV28 and TRBJ2-3, reads DVKVTQSSRYLVKRTGEKVFLECVQDMDHENMFWYRQDPGLGLRLIYFSYDVKMKEKGDIPEGYSVSREKKERFSLILESASTNQTSMYLCASSSRLAGDSDTQYFGPGTRLTVL.

The chain joins TRBV18 to TRBJ2-1; maybe TRBD2 (6 bases). The CDR3 runs to 16 residues. Trimming pared 4 bases from V and 6 bases from J, leaving 19 bases between. CDR1 and CDR2 from the germline V gene are KGHSH and LQKENI. CDR3 nucleotide sequence: TGTGCCAGCTCACTAGGGGCCAGGGCGGGAAGCAATGAGCAGTTCTTC. Translated, it gives CASSLGARAGSNEQFF.

This clone has more than one count but fewer than ten. The chain links TRBV19 to TRBJ2-3; 9 nucleotides line up with TRBD2. The CDR3 has 15 amino acids. J was trimmed by 6 bases and V by 5 bases; bases with no gene match: 9. Germline V gene data show CDR1 as LNHDA and CDR2 as SQIVND (reference sequence). The CDR3 DNA reads as TGTGCCAGTAGTCTCCTTAGCGGGAGCGGGGATACGCAGTATTTT. The encoded protein is CASSLLSGSGDTQYF.

The chain links TRBV5-1 to TRBJ2-1; TRBD2 aligns across 9 bases. V dropped 4 bases and J dropped 2; count of bases not matched to a gene: 4. Germline assignment: CDR1 SGHRS and CDR2 YFSETQ. The CDR3 contains 15 residues. The CDR3 DNA reads TGCGCCAGCAGCGGGGGGACTAGCACCTACAATGAGCAGTTCTTC. Translated, it gives CASSGGTSTYNEQFF.

The CDR3 coding sequence is TGTGCCAGCAGCTCCAGACCTAGGGGCGATACGCAGTATTTT. Translating it yields CASSSRPRGDTQYF. The V call is TRBV7-3, the J call TRBJ2-3, with a weak D call TRBD1 (5 bases). Trimming cost V 4 bases and J 6 bases, with 14 bases left between them. Germline V lookup: CDR1 SGHTA, CDR2 FQGTGA. This CDR3 comprises 14 residues.

This chain uses TRBV18 with TRBJ1-5; D is perhaps TRBD1 (5 bases). Trimming took 3 bases from V and 2 from J, leaving 14 bases between them. This CDR3 contains 16 residues. Germline CDR1 reads KGHSH; CDR2 reads LQKENI. The DNA for the CDR3 is TGTGCCAGCTCACCGCAGTTGTTAGGGGGCAATCAGCCCCAGCATTTT. Translating it yields CASSPQLLGGNQPQHF. Supplemented by reference TRBV18 and TRBJ1-5, the full variable domain reads NAGVMQNPRHLVRRRGQEARLRCSPMKGHSHVYWYRQLPEEGLKFMVYLQKENIIDESGMPKERFSAEFPKEGPSILRIQQVVRGDSAAYFCASSPQLLGGNQPQHFGDGTRLSIL.

The V and J genes are TRBV9 and TRBJ2-3, with TRBD1 matching 7 bases. This CDR3 is built from 15 residues. The trim removed 0 bases at V and 4 bases at J, leaving 5 bases unmatched. The germline CDR1 and CDR2 sequences are SGDLS and YYNGEE. The CDR3 region is CASSVAQGNPDTQYF. The CDR3, as DNA: TGTGCCAGCAGCGTAGCACAGGGGAACCCAGATACGCAGTATTTT.

This CDR3 is CAWSVGGLSYEQYF. As DNA, the CDR3 is TGTGCCTGGAGTGTCGGGGGCCTCTCCTACGAGCAGTACTTC. The chain joins TRBV30 to TRBJ2-7, with D tentatively TRBD1 or TRBD2 (6 bases each). CDR1 is GTSNPN and CDR2 is SVGIG in the germline V gene (reference sequence). CDR3 size: 14 residues. V lost 0 bases and J lost 0, with 9 bases in between.

This clone was seen only a few times. The rearrangement uses TRBV27 and TRBJ2-7, with TRBD1 matching over 9 bases. V lost 8 bases to trimming and J lost 4 bases; unmatched junction nucleotides: 6. CDR3 size: 13 residues. Per germline, CDR1 MNHEY and CDR2 SMNVEV (reference sequence). This chain's CDR3 is CASSTGGTYEQYF. Here the CDR3 DNA reads TGTGCCAGCTCCACAGGGGGCACTTACGAGCAGTACTTC.

The J gene is TRBJ2-7, the V gene TRBV30, with 13 bases fitting TRBD2. CDR1 GTSNPN and CDR2 SVGIG come from the germline V gene (reference sequence). Germline trimming cut 3 bases from V and 6 bases from J; bases unmatched to any gene: 8. CDR3 length: 15 amino acids. CDR3 bases: TGTGCCTGGAGCGCCGGGACTAGCGGGATCGGCGAGCAGTACTTC. Its protein is CAWSAGTSGIGEQYF.

The V gene is TRBV7-3, the J gene TRBJ2-2; D uncertain. The CDR3 runs to 15 residues. Deletions cut 4 bases from V and 4 bases from J, with 13 bases between. Germline V CDR1 and CDR2: SGHTA, FQGTGA. CDR3 residues: CASSWNTQSTGELFF. The DNA of the CDR3 is TGTGCCAGCAGCTGGAACACCCAGAGCACCGGGGAGCTGTTTTTT.

J is TRBJ2-4 and V is TRBV11-2; 7 nucleotides align to TRBD2. This CDR3 has 14 residues. Germline-derived CDR1 and CDR2 are SGHAT and FQNNGV. V shed 0 bases, J shed 12 bases, and the junction held 8 bases outside the gene matches. The CDR3 protein is CASSLEASGLSQYF. CDR3 bases: TGTGCCAGCAGCTTAGAAGCTAGCGGCCTTTCTCAGTACTTC.

The chain couples TRBV9 to TRBJ2-1, with unresolved D. In germline, CDR1 is SGDLS, CDR2 YYNGEE. V was shortened by 2 bases and J by 5 bases, with 11 bases between the two germline ends. This CDR3 has 14 amino acids. The CDR3 sequence: CASSVSPTHNEQFF. The CDR3 bases are TGTGCCAGCAGCGTCTCACCAACCCACAATGAGCAGTTCTTC.

The rearrangement links TRBV5-4 to TRBJ2-7, with D unresolved. V lost 1 base and J 0 bases, leaving 8 bases between the germline ends. CDR1 SGHNT and CDR2 YYREEE come from the germline V gene (reference sequence). This CDR3 region has 14 residues. CDR3 sequence (DNA): TGTGCCAGCAGCTTGTCAGGTAGCTCCTACGAGCAGTACTTC. Amino acid sequence: CASSLSGSSYEQYF.

The V and J genes are TRBV18 and TRBJ1-1; TRBD1 is a possible D gene (5 bases). This CDR3 spans 15 amino acids. Germline V lookup: CDR1 KGHSH, CDR2 LQKENI. V lost 4 bases and J 4 bases, leaving 16 bases between the germline ends. CDR3 nucleotide sequence: TGTGCCAGCTCACTCATCGGGGGGGAGGGCACTGAAGCTTTCTTT. It encodes CASSLIGGEGTEAFF.

J is TRBJ2-5 and V is TRBV4-2, with 8 bases that match TRBD2. CDR1 is LGHNA, CDR2 YNFKEQ, per germline. The CDR3 runs 15 residues. V was clipped by 5 bases and J by 6 bases; unmatched bases: 11. CDR3 region: CASSSPGAGGKTQYF. Here the CDR3 DNA reads TGTGCCAGCAGCTCCCCCGGCGCGGGAGGCAAGACCCAGTACTTC.

This clone was detected only a few times. The rearrangement links TRBV7-2 to TRBJ2-1; no reliable D call. The germline V gene encodes CDR1 SGHTA and CDR2 FQGNSA. The CDR3 has 13 amino acids. V dropped 7 bases and J dropped 4 bases, with 11 bases sitting between them. CDR3 nucleotides: TGTGCCAGCAACCTTAACCTTTACAATGAGCAGTTCTTC. Translating gives CASNLNLYNEQFF.

This clone came up a few times. This same CDR3 is encoded by further DNA sequences in the sample. The chain recombines TRBV30 with TRBJ2-7; 8 bases map to TRBD2. The CDR3 totals 13 residues. V lost 2 bases to trimming and J lost 2 bases; unmatched junction nucleotides: 2. The germline V gene has CDR1 GTSNPN and CDR2 SVGIG (reference sequence). CDR3 amino acids: CAWSPGLAYEQYF. The CDR3 region has the DNA TGTGCCTGGAGTCCGGGACTAGCCTACGAGCAGTACTTC. Based on the CDR3 plus reference TRBV30 and TRBJ2-7, the full variable domain is SQTIHQWPATLVQPVGSPLSLECTVEGTSNPNLYWYRQAAGRGLQLLFYSVGIGQISSEVPQNLSASRPQDRQFILSSKKLLLSDSGFYLCAWSPGLAYEQYFGPGTRLTVT.

This clone has a handful of counts. J is TRBJ1-1 and V is TRBV29-1, with D unclear. The CDR3 covers 13 residues. The germline V and J ends were trimmed by 8 bases and 0 bases, with 13 bases remaining between them. CDR1 SQVTM and CDR2 ANQGSEA come from the germline V gene. CDR3 sequence reads: CSPLRSMNTEAFF. For the CDR3, the DNA is TGCAGCCCCTTGAGGTCTATGAACACTGAAGCTTTCTTT.

This clone came up many times. This chain links TRBV9 with TRBJ2-2, with D possibly being TRBD2 (6 bases). Per the germline V gene, CDR1 is SGDLS and CDR2 is YYNGEE. The CDR3 has 16 amino acids. Trimming took off 0 bases at V and 4 bases at J, with 13 bases between the two ends. CDR3 loop: CASSVVSGAVTGELFF. The CDR3 nucleotides read TGTGCCAGCAGCGTAGTGTCGGGAGCGGTCACCGGGGAGCTGTTTTTT.

CDR3 bases: TGCGCCAGCAGCCCTGCTAGCGGAGTCTACGAGCAGTACTTC. Its protein product is CASSPASGVYEQYF. V gene TRBV5-1 combines with J gene TRBJ2-7; 7 bases agree with TRBD2. The junction had 7 bases not matched to a gene; V was cut back by 4 bases and J by 3 bases. Germline V CDR1 and CDR2: SGHRS, YFSETQ. The CDR3 is 14 amino acids.

This sequence joins TRBV7-9 and TRBJ2-3; 14 positions agree with TRBD2. The CDR3 has 17 residues. Trimming took 5 bases from V and 4 from J; bases not matched to a gene: 8. Germline values: CDR1 SEHNR, CDR2 FQNEAQ (reference sequence). CDR3 DNA: TGTGCCAGCAGCCCCGGGACTAGCGGGAGTTTAGCAGATACGCAGTATTTT. It specifies CASSPGTSGSLADTQYF.

This clone was recorded a few times. CDR3 nucleotides: TGTGCCAGCAGTTTCTACGGACAGGGAGCCTATGGCTACACCTTC. Translated: CASSFYGQGAYGYTF. This sequence joins TRBV2 and TRBJ1-2; 8 bases are a match to TRBD1. V lost 5 bases, J lost 4 bases, and 9 bases stayed unmatched. The CDR3 loop spans 15 amino acids. CDR1 SNHLY and CDR2 FYNNEI come from the germline V gene.

This chain links TRBV12-5 with TRBJ2-7; TRBD1 is a possible D gene (5 bases). Trimming left V 9 bases short and J 3 bases short, with 12 bases between. This CDR3 is built from 12 residues. CDR1 is LGHNT, CDR2 FRNRAP, per germline. The CDR3 here is CASGQGGYEQYF. The CDR3, as DNA: TGTGCTAGCGGGCAGGGTGGCTACGAGCAGTACTTC.

There are many counts of this clone. V and J are TRBV7-2 and TRBJ2-5, with TRBD1 as a possible D gene (5 bases). The V end was cut by 4 bases, the J end by 7 bases, with 13 bases between. The germline CDR1 and CDR2 sequences are SGHTA and FQGNSA. The CDR3 spans 13 residues. CDR3 bases: TGTGCCAGCAGCTCAAACGCCCAGGGGACCCAGTACTTC. Its protein is CASSSNAQGTQYF.

This clone has ten or more counts. The rearrangement links TRBV27 to TRBJ2-5, with unresolved D. V lost 0 bases and J lost 5, with 7 bases in between. There are 13 residues in the CDR3. Germline assignment: CDR1 MNHEY and CDR2 SMNVEV (reference sequence). The CDR3 DNA reads TGTGCCAGCAGTTTATCTCCGAAGGAGACCCAGTACTTC. This translates into CASSLSPKETQYF.

The table lists this clone with a few counts. Its ends do not fully match the called genes, so a read error is possible. The genes are TRBV28 and TRBJ2-5, with unresolved D. The germline V gene encodes CDR1 MDHEN and CDR2 SYDVKM. The CDR3 is made up of 12 amino acids. For the CDR3, the DNA is TGTGCCAGCACTACTCATCCCCCTGCCTACCACTTC. This encodes CASTTHPPAYHF.

The rearrangement joins TRBV7-6 to TRBJ2-3; 9 bases fit TRBD1. The CDR3 has 16 amino acids. Germline CDR1 SGHVS, CDR2 FNYEAQ. After removal of 3 bases from V and 2 bases from J, the junction contained 6 bases not matched to a gene. CDR3 loop: CASSFDRDRDTDTQYF. The CDR3 region has the DNA TGTGCCAGCAGCTTCGACCGGGACAGGGACACAGATACGCAGTATTTT.